This T cell receptor (beta chain) was recovered during a study of blood T cell repertoires in COVID-19. Trimming removed 6 bases from V and 7 bases from J; junction bases left unmatched: 15. This CDR3 contains 16 residues. In germline, CDR1 is MNHEY, CDR2 SVGEGT. Sequencing was performed with immunoSEQ multiplex PCR; in TCRdb, only in-frame clones are kept and a portion is missing. The repertoire holds under 500,000 clones, around 88% seen once, with 4.3% in the top ten. The sample taken for sequencing was peripheral blood. The rearrangement links TRBV6-2 or TRBV6-3 to TRBJ1-1, with 9 bases lining up with TRBD1. The sequence came from a woman younger than 45 with acute or convalescent COVID-19. Written as DNA, the CDR3 is TGTGCCAGCAGGCCTATCCCGGGACAGGGAGTTGGTGAAGCTTTCTTT. Protein sequence: CASRPIPGQGVGEAFF.